These 16 T cell receptor beta chains originate from one sample sequenced in a study of beta chain features in type 1 diabetes. Study-wide results and caveats: Type 1 diabetes patients showed a moderate but significant shortening of TCRB CDR3s in all four CD4+ subsets.

Expressed TCRB transcripts got sequenced, as all isolated RNA was reverse transcribed. The table came from immunoSEQ multiplex PCR; TCRdb's copy has only in-frame clones and leaves some out. The sample has about 700,000 clones; around an eighth are singletons. No cognate antigen is known for these TCRs. Sequencing used naive CD4+ T cells from blood. The receptors derive from a young man with type 1 diabetes.

This clone was picked up a small number of times. The V call is TRBV30, the J call TRBJ2-3; TRBD1 matches 7 bases. The CDR3 extends over 13 amino acids. Germline CDR1 reads GTSNPN; CDR2 reads SVGIG (reference sequence). Germline trimming cut 3 bases from V and 3 bases from J; bases unmatched to any gene: 3. In DNA, the CDR3 is TGTGCCTGGAGAGGGGGCGAGACAGATACGCAGTATTTT. Translated: CAWRGGETDTQYF.

The V call is TRBV29-1, the J call TRBJ1-1; 7 bases are a match to TRBD1. Losses at the gene ends were 7 bases for V and 6 bases for J; bases not matched to a gene: 5. The CDR3 is 11 residues long. In germline, CDR1 is SQVTM, CDR2 ANQGSEA. DNA for the CDR3: TGCAGCGCCATGAGGGGGCCTGAAGCTTTCTTT. The encoded protein is CSAMRGPEAFF.

This clone has a handful of counts. The chain has TRBV2 and TRBJ2-7; TRBD1 matches at 9 bases. Germline assignment: CDR1 SNHLY and CDR2 FYNNEI. CDR3 length equals 13 residues. V was clipped by 8 bases and J by 3 bases; unmatched bases: 5. This chain's CDR3 is CASGQGSYYEQYF. In DNA, the CDR3 is TGTGCCAGCGGACAGGGGTCCTACTACGAGCAGTACTTC.

The V call is TRBV27, the J call TRBJ1-1; D is uncertain. Deletions cut 6 bases from V and 1 base from J, with 12 bases between. The CDR3 covers 14 residues. Germline V lookup: CDR1 MNHEY, CDR2 SMNVEV (reference sequence). The CDR3 DNA reads as TGTGCCAGCAGACAACCCCAAAGGAACACTGAAGCTTTCTTT. Its translation is CASRQPQRNTEAFF.

There are a few counts of this clone. This chain links TRBV10-3 with TRBJ1-3; D ambiguous. This CDR3 has 14 amino acids. Germline-derived CDR1 and CDR2 are ENHRY and SYGVKD. The ends were cut back, 4 bases at V and 0 bases at J, with 7 bases in the middle. The CDR3 region has the DNA TGTGCCATCAGTGTGGAGATCTCTGGAAACACCATATATTTT. Protein sequence: CAISVEISGNTIYF.

This chain links TRBV18 with TRBJ2-1; 7 bases are a match to TRBD2. The V segment lost 3 bases and the J segment 5 bases; nucleotides outside the gene matches: 4. Germline CDR1 reads KGHSH; CDR2 reads LQKENI. The CDR3 has 14 residues. CDR3 amino acids: CASSPMSGDNEQFF. In DNA form, the CDR3 reads TGTGCCAGCTCACCGATGAGCGGGGACAATGAGCAGTTCTTC.

In this sample, this clone turned up a few times. The chain carries TRBV19 and TRBJ2-4, with 7 bases fitting TRBD1. This CDR3 comprises 13 residues. V gave up 6 bases and J gave up 4 bases; unmatched junction bases: 3. From germline, CDR1 is LNHDA and CDR2 SQIVND (reference sequence). CDR3 loop: CASRGTEKNIQYF. CDR3 nucleotides: TGTGCCAGTAGGGGGACAGAGAAAAACATTCAGTACTTC.

The gene calls are TRBV2 and TRBJ1-1; a weak D match, TRBD1 (5 bases). The V gene lost 4 bases and the J gene lost 2 bases, with 14 bases spanning the gap. The length of the CDR3 is 15 residues. The germline gives CDR1 SNHLY, CDR2 FYNNEI. This chain's CDR3 is CASSVGEAYNTEAFF. In DNA, the CDR3 is TGTGCCAGCAGTGTAGGGGAGGCTTACAACACTGAAGCTTTCTTT.

This clone appeared a few times. The chain joins TRBV2 to TRBJ2-1; D call uncertain. Germline-derived CDR1 and CDR2 are SNHLY and FYNNEI. The CDR3 runs to 12 residues. V shed 5 bases and J shed 9 bases, with 11 bases lying between them. The CDR3 spells CASSPQLVEQFF. In DNA form, the CDR3 reads TGTGCCAGCAGTCCTCAGTTAGTTGAGCAGTTCTTC. Filled out from reference TRBV2 and TRBJ2-1, the complete variable domain reads EPEVTQTPSHQVTQMGQEVILRCVPISNHLYFYWYRQILGQKVEFLVSFYNNEISEKSEIFDDQFSVERPDGSNFTLKIRSTKLEDSAMYFCASSPQLVEQFFGPGTRLTVL.

The chain is built from TRBV27 and TRBJ1-2; possibly TRBD1 for D (5 bases). V lost 6 bases, J lost 8 bases, and 10 bases lay in between. The CDR3 spans 11 residues. CDR1 is MNHEY and CDR2 is SMNVEV in the germline V gene (reference sequence). The CDR3: CASREKGGYTF. CDR3 DNA sequence: TGTGCCAGCAGGGAAAAGGGGGGCTACACCTTC.

The V call is TRBV30, the J call TRBJ2-2; possible D gene TRBD1, 5 bases. The closer fit of TRBJ1-3 to the DNA end suggests the J call may be wrong. The CDR3 length is 13 residues. Germline CDR1 reads GTSNPN; CDR2 reads SVGIG (reference sequence). The CDR3 DNA reads as TGTGCCTTAACGAGGGGTTCTGGAAACACCATATATTTT. Protein: CALTRGSGNTIYF.

This clone was detected only a few times. The gene calls are TRBV30 and TRBJ1-2; possible D gene TRBD1, 5 bases. Trimming pared 3 bases from V and 8 bases from J, leaving 10 bases between. CDR1 is GTSNPN and CDR2 is SVGIG in the germline V gene (reference sequence). The CDR3 sequence is 11 residues long. This CDR3 reads CAWSTRGGYTF. For the CDR3, the DNA is TGTGCCTGGAGCACGAGGGGCGGCTACACCTTC.

This clone was seen a few times. This rearrangement joins TRBV10-3 to TRBJ1-3, with D possibly being TRBD1 (6 bases). Germline V lookup: CDR1 ENHRY, CDR2 SYGVKD. V dropped 6 bases and J dropped 0 bases, with 12 bases sitting between them. The CDR3 is made up of 15 amino acids. The CDR3 DNA follows: TGTGCCATCAGCGCGAAGGGGGGCTCTGGAAACACCATATATTTT. It translates to CAISAKGGSGNTIYF.

The sample holds a few counts of this clone. The CDR3 sequence is CSVEQGNGELFF. CDR3 nucleotide sequence: TGCAGCGTGGAACAAGGGAACGGGGAGCTGTTTTTT. V is TRBV29-1 and J is TRBJ2-2; D not certain. There are 12 residues in the CDR3. Trimming cost V 6 bases and J 7 bases, with 12 bases left between them. Germline lookup yields CDR1 SQVTM and CDR2 ANQGSEA.

This chain joins TRBV5-1 and TRBJ1-6; a possible D gene is TRBD1 (5 bases). The CDR3 has 13 residues. Germline-derived CDR1 and CDR2 are SGHRS and YFSETQ. The V end was cut by 5 bases, the J end by 9 bases, with 12 bases between. CDR3 amino acids: CASRGTKTSPLHF. The CDR3 DNA sequence: TGCGCCAGCAGAGGGACGAAAACTTCACCCCTCCACTTT.

The chain links TRBV12-5 to TRBJ2-5, with unresolved D. Trimming took off 4 bases at V and 3 bases at J, with 9 bases between the two ends. Looked up from germline, CDR1 is LGHNT and CDR2 is FRNRAP. The CDR3 runs to 13 residues. The CDR3 nucleotides are TGTGCTAGTGGTTCGCGGCCCGAAGAGACCCAGTACTTC. As protein: CASGSRPEETQYF.